This T cell receptor beta chain was sequenced for a study of cytomegalovirus exposure and HLA in healthy donors. Findings and caveats of the study: Clusters of TCRs from the first cohort tended to co-occur in the 130 or so validation repertoires (as a later analysis found). The study listed 150 to 200 cytomegalovirus-associated TCR beta chains. High specificity and sensitivity for cytomegalovirus status were reported for the classifier.

As regards this clone: What it recognizes is unknown.

Clones were read by immunoSEQ multiplex PCR, and TCRdb kept only the in-frame ones, dropping some. The sample contains about 71,000 clones, less than 95% of which appear only once. The specimen was PBMCs. This sequence was found in a woman between 18 and 29 years old in good health and CMV-seronegative.

In DNA, the CDR3 is TGTGCCAGCAAAAAGATCGGGTACAATGAGCAGTTCTTC. This translates into CASKKIGYNEQFF. The gene calls are TRBV14 and TRBJ2-1; no reliable D call. The CDR3 extends over 13 amino acids. V gave up 7 bases and J gave up 4 bases, with 11 bases separating them. Germline values: CDR1 SGHDN, CDR2 FVKESK.